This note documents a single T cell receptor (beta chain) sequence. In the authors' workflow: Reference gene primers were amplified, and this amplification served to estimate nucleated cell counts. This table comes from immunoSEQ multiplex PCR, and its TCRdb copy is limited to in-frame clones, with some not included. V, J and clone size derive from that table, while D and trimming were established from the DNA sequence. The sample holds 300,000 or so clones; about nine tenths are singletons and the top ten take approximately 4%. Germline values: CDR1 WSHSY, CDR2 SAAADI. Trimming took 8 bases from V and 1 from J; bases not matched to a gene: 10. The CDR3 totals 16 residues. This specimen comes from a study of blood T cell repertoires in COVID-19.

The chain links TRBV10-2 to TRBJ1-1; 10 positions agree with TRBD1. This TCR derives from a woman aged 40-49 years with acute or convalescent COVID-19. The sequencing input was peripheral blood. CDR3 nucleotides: TGCGCCAGCGGCTTGACAGGGGGCTGGACGAACACTGAAGCTTTCTTT. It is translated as CASGLTGGWTNTEAFF.